This T cell receptor (beta chain) emerged from a study of vaccination effects on CD4 cells after COVID-19. Study results and limitations: The study found that only 1 of 255 vaccine-induced clones from healthy vaccinees cross-reacted with common cold coronaviruses. Long after vaccination, the clones induced by infection and by vaccine shrank markedly in size. Few convalescent patients, and no early post-infection timepoints, were available to the study.

Comment on this clone: Its target is unknown.

TCRdb's copy holds only in-frame clones and misses some; the assay was immunoSEQ multiplex PCR. The sample includes just under 65,000 clones, over 70% seen only once; the top ten take 3.5% to 4.5%. After removal of 1 base from V and 7 bases from J, the junction contained 12 bases not matched to a gene. CDR3 size: 16 residues. Viral peptide pool expansion of antigen-specific CD4+ T cells preceded sequencing in the ViraFEST assay. Between days 9 and 11 of culture, CD4+ T cells were separated out. Among the vaccine recipients, none had a prior SARS-CoV-2 infection, and nucleocapsid antibodies were negative. IL-2 at about 9.7 IU/ml and peptides at 8 to 10 ug/ml were added to cultured PBMC, around 2 million per well.

The receptor was isolated from a human donor who received a COVID-19 vaccine. V gene TRBV5-3 combines with J gene TRBJ1-2; 8 positions match TRBD1. TRBV5-3 is an ORF, with its function uncertain. This sample comprised CD4+ T cells from PBMCs cultured with HCoV-OC43 spike peptides, obtained before COVID-19 vaccination. The sample's subset: HCoV-OC43 spike overlapping peptide pool stimulation. The CDR3 DNA reads as TGTGCCAGAAGCTTGCCCGGGACAGGTAGCTGGGGTGGCTACACCTTC. This codes for CARSLPGTGSWGGYTF.